A single sample gave rise to the 21 T cell receptor beta chains below, sequenced in a study of blood T cell repertoires in COVID-19. Sequencing used immunoSEQ multiplex PCR; TCRdb keeps in-frame clones, though not all of them. The data contain 340,000 or so clones, around nine tenths of them singletons. The specimen was peripheral blood. These receptors all come from a man aged 50-60 years with active or convalescent COVID-19.

This clone appeared once. The chain uses TRBV28 and TRBJ2-5; 11 bases line up with TRBD2. CDR1 and CDR2 from the germline V gene are MDHEN and SYDVKM. The junction had 8 bases not matched to a gene; V was cut back by 6 bases and J by 5 bases. The CDR3 is made up of 15 amino acids. This CDR3 reads CASRLAGGPWETQYF. CDR3 sequence (DNA): TGTGCCAGCAGATTAGCGGGAGGGCCATGGGAGACCCAGTACTTC.

The CDR3, as DNA: TGCGCCAGCAGCTCCTTGACGGGAGAGACCCAGTACTTC. Translating gives CASSSLTGETQYF. V gene TRBV5-1 combines with J gene TRBJ2-5, with no clear D. V lost 3 bases to trimming and J lost 4 bases, with 10 bases between them. CDR3 length: 13 residues. CDR1 and CDR2 (germline): SGHRS, YFSETQ.

The chain uses TRBV6-5 and TRBJ2-7, with TRBD1 matching 11 bases. This CDR3 is 14 amino acids long. Trimming at V came to 8 bases and at J to 4 bases, leaving 7 bases not matched to a gene. Germline CDR1 and CDR2: MNHEY and SVGAGI. CDR3 in amino acids: CASWRGQGGYEQYF. For the CDR3, the DNA is TGTGCCAGCTGGCGGGGACAGGGGGGATACGAGCAGTACTTC.

V gene TRBV7-2 combines with J gene TRBJ1-1, with TRBD1 as a possible D gene (6 bases). V lost 5 bases, J lost 3 bases, and 13 bases lay in between. This CDR3 region has 14 residues. CDR1 is SGHTA and CDR2 is FQGNSA in the germline V gene. CDR3 loop: CASSRYRADTEAFF. The CDR3 DNA reads as TGTGCCAGCAGCCGCTACAGGGCCGACACTGAAGCTTTCTTT.

The chain couples TRBV10-2 to TRBJ1-2; D is perhaps TRBD1 (5 bases). The CDR3 has 15 amino acids. V was cut by 5 bases and J by 4 bases, with 17 bases left in between. CDR1 and CDR2 from the germline V gene are WSHSY and SAAADI. CDR3 protein: CASSPRAGRTYGYTF. DNA for the CDR3: TGCGCCAGCAGTCCCAGGGCAGGGAGGACCTATGGCTACACCTTC.

The chain uses TRBV18 and TRBJ2-3, with D possibly being TRBD2 (7 bases). Germline loops: CDR1 KGHSH, CDR2 LQKENI. Trimming took off 0 bases at V and 2 bases at J, with 27 bases between the two ends. This CDR3 region has 21 residues. This CDR3 reads CASSPPGARGAQYTLTDTQYF. For the CDR3, the DNA is TGTGCCAGCTCACCACCGGGGGCTCGGGGGGCACAATACACTCTCACAGATACGCAGTATTTT.

CDR3 coding DNA: TGTGCCAGCAGTCGACCCCGACAGACACAAAAACTGTTTTTT. Protein sequence: CASSRPRQTQKLFF. V and J are TRBV28 and TRBJ1-4; weak D call: TRBD1 (5 bases). Germline-derived CDR1 and CDR2 are MDHEN and SYDVKM. V lost 5 bases and J lost 9, with 16 bases in between. This CDR3 has 14 amino acids.

The chain is built from TRBV5-1 and TRBJ2-3, with TRBD1 matching over 9 bases. Unmatched junction bases numbered 2, after V lost 5 bases and J lost 4 bases. CDR3 length: 13 residues. CDR1 and CDR2 (germline): SGHRS, YFSETQ. CDR3 coding DNA: TGCGCCAGCAGAAGGGACAGGGCAGATACGCAGTATTTT. This codes for CASRRDRADTQYF.

The rearrangement uses TRBV23-1 and TRBJ1-4; D is undetermined. TRBV23-1 is identified as an open reading frame with a role that is uncertain. V was cut by 7 bases and J by 8 bases, with 14 bases left in between. The CDR3 has 13 residues. CDR3 region: CASTPDFEEKLFF. CDR3 sequence (DNA): TGCGCCAGCACCCCCGACTTCGAAGAAAAACTGTTTTTT.

The V and J genes are TRBV3-1 (or the pseudogene TRBV3-2) and TRBJ1-6; unclear D gene. V was shortened by 1 base and J by 9 bases, with 7 bases between the two germline ends. This CDR3 spans 13 amino acids. Per the germline V gene, CDR1 is LGHDT and CDR2 is YNNKEL (reference sequence). The CDR3 here is CASSQARSSPLHF. The CDR3 DNA follows: TGTGCCAGCAGCCAAGCGAGGAGTTCACCCCTCCACTTT.

Written as DNA, the CDR3 is TGTGCCAGCAGTACCCCAGGGCTCGGAAACACCATATATTTT. It codes for CASSTPGLGNTIYF. This sequence joins TRBV6-5 and TRBJ1-3, with a tentative D call TRBD1 (5 bases). CDR3 length: 14 residues. V shed 5 bases and J shed 4 bases, with 12 bases lying between them. Germline V CDR1 and CDR2: MNHEY, SVGAGI.

CDR3: CASSPRSTSGRDGPGELFF. The CDR3 bases are TGTGCCAGCAGCCCGAGGAGCACTAGCGGGAGAGACGGGCCCGGGGAGCTGTTTTTT. The chain carries TRBV13 and TRBJ2-2, with TRBD2 matching 11 bases. V lost 5 bases to trimming and J lost 6 bases; unmatched junction nucleotides: 17. Germline CDR1 and CDR2: PRHDT and FYEKMQ (reference sequence). The CDR3 is made up of 19 amino acids.

V and J are TRBV14 and TRBJ1-2, with TRBD1 matching 9 bases. Losses at the gene ends were 6 bases for V and 2 bases for J; bases not matched to a gene: 4. Germline values: CDR1 SGHDN, CDR2 FVKESK. The CDR3 covers 14 residues. The DNA for the CDR3 is TGTGCCAGCAGTTCAGGACAGGGGAACTATGGCTACACCTTC. Translated: CASSSGQGNYGYTF.

The chain links TRBV4-1 to TRBJ1-1; 7 nucleotides align to TRBD1. V gave up 2 bases and J gave up 1 base; unmatched junction bases: 4. This CDR3 is built from 15 residues. Germline V gives CDR1 MGHRA, CDR2 YSYEKL. This chain's CDR3 is CASSQKDRENTEAFF. The CDR3 bases are TGCGCCAGCAGCCAAAAAGACAGGGAGAACACTGAAGCTTTCTTT.

This clone was seen once. This chain links TRBV5-8 with TRBJ2-7; possible D gene TRBD2, 5 bases. Germline CDR1 is SGHTS and CDR2 is YDEGEE. CDR3 size: 15 residues. Trimming shortened V by 0 bases and J by 2 bases, and 12 bases separated the two germline ends. The CDR3 protein is CASSLGSGNTYEQYF. For the CDR3, the DNA is TGTGCCAGCAGCTTGGGGTCGGGGAATACCTACGAGCAGTACTTC.

CDR3 nucleotide sequence: TGTGCCAGCAGTTTATTCCCGAATCAGCCCCAGCATTTT. This gives the protein CASSLFPNQPQHF. The V and J genes are TRBV12-3 or TRBV12-4 and TRBJ1-5, with D unresolved. The CDR3 is 13 residues long. V was cut by 2 bases and J by 4 bases, with 6 bases left in between.

This chain uses TRBV3-1 (or the pseudogene TRBV3-2) with TRBJ2-3; perhaps TRBD1 as D (7 bases). V shed 8 bases and J shed 2 bases, with 17 bases lying between them. CDR1 is LGHDT, CDR2 YNNKEL, per germline (reference sequence). The CDR3 length is 15 residues. The CDR3 DNA follows: TGTGCCAGCTCCCAGCAGGGGGGTTTCACAGATACGCAGTATTTT. Residues: CASSQQGGFTDTQYF.

On this clone itself: Within the sample, other DNA sequences also encode this same CDR3. The rearrangement joins TRBV30 to TRBJ1-2; D unresolved. Between the trimmed V and J ends, which lost 0 bases and 4 bases, there was a span of 9 bases. Per germline, CDR1 GTSNPN and CDR2 SVGIG (reference sequence). The CDR3 totals 13 residues. CDR3 loop: CAWSVRGPYGYTF. CDR3 DNA: TGTGCCTGGAGTGTACGCGGTCCCTATGGCTACACCTTC.

The chain combines TRBV7-8 with TRBJ1-2, with D uncertain. CDR1 and CDR2 from the germline V gene are SGHVS and FQNEAQ. V dropped 1 base and J dropped 5 bases, with 11 bases sitting between them. The CDR3 consists of 14 residues. CDR3 nucleotide sequence: TGTGCCAGCAGCTTAGGCAGAAACCGATATGGCTACACCTTC. Protein: CASSLGRNRYGYTF.

This clone turned up a few times. This rearrangement joins TRBV7-6 to TRBJ2-7; 11 bases are a match to TRBD2. Germline lookup yields CDR1 SGHVS and CDR2 FNYEAQ. The ends lost 2 bases at V and 8 bases at J; junction bases unmatched: 5. The CDR3 runs 14 residues. CDR3 in amino acids: CASSLQLAGEKQYF. DNA for the CDR3: TGTGCCAGCAGCTTACAACTAGCGGGAGAGAAGCAGTACTTC.

The J gene is TRBJ2-3, the V gene TRBV28, with TRBD1 identical over 8 bases. Germline assignment: CDR1 MDHEN and CDR2 SYDVKM. The CDR3 runs to 18 residues. J was trimmed by 6 bases and V by 3 bases; bases with no gene match: 17. The CDR3 nucleotides are TGTGCCAGCAGTTTCCCGTTGGACAGGGTAACCCTAGGGGATACGCAGTATTTT. It translates to CASSFPLDRVTLGDTQYF.